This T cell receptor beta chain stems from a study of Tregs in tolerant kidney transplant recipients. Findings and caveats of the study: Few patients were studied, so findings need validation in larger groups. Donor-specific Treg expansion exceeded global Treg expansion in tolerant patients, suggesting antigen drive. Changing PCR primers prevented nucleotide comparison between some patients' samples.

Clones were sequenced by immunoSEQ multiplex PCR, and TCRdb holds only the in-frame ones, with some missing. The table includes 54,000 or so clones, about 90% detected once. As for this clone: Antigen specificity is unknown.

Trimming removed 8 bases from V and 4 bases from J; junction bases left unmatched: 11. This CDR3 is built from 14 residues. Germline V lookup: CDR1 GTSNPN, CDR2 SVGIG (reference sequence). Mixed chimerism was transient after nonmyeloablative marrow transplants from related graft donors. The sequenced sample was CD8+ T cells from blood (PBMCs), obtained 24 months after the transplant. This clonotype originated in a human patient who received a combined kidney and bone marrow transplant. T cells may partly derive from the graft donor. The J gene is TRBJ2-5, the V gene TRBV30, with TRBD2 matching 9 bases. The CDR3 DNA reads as TGTGCCGGGCCTCTAAGCGGGGGGCTAGAGACCCAGTACTTC. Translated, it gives CAGPLSGGLETQYF.